Each of the 21 T cell receptor beta chains below was sequenced from the same sample in a study of response to subunit inactivated influenza vaccine. TCRdb re-analysed the RT-PCR reads in MiXCR, keeping a single row per CDR3 protein. The sample consists of about 310,000 distinct CDR3 sequences, roughly 22% of them appearing once. The specimen was PBMCs from blood, collected 21 months after vaccination. The source is a man between 50 and 75 years old who received an inactivated influenza vaccine.

This clonotype was recorded a few times. V and J are TRBV6-1 and TRBJ1-1; possibly TRBD1 for D (5 bases). The CDR3 loop spans 15 amino acids. Between the trimmed V and J ends, which lost 1 base and 4 bases, there was a span of 13 bases. Germline V lookup: CDR1 MNHNS, CDR2 SASEGT. The CDR3 here is CASSEVGDWGTEAFF. In nucleotides, the CDR3 is TGTGCCAGCAGTGAAGTAGGGGATTGGGGCACTGAAGCTTTCTTT.

This clonotype was counted only a few times. The rearrangement joins TRBV12-3 or TRBV12-4 to TRBJ1-1; D unresolved. Between the trimmed V and J ends, which lost 3 bases and 11 bases, there was a span of 13 bases. The CDR3 runs to 12 residues. The CDR3 region has the DNA TGTGCCAGCAGTTTTGGGGAGGTGAGGGCTTTCTTT. As protein: CASSFGEVRAFF.

The chain links TRBV12-3 or TRBV12-4 to TRBJ2-3; 7 bases match TRBD1. The CDR3 consists of 11 residues. With V trimmed by 7 bases and J by 8 bases, 3 bases remained unmatched. The CDR3 nucleotides read TGTGCCAGCAAGACAGGGACTACGCAGTATTTT. This encodes CASKTGTTQYF.

The chain carries TRBV4-3 and TRBJ2-6; D is ambiguous. Looked up from germline, CDR1 is LGHNA and CDR2 is YSLEER. Between the trimmed V and J ends, which lost 0 bases and 2 bases, there was a span of 8 bases. CDR3 length: 16 amino acids. CDR3 in amino acids: CASSQDSGPGANVLTF. The CDR3 coding sequence is TGCGCCAGCAGCCAAGATTCAGGACCTGGGGCCAACGTCCTGACTTTC.

The rearrangement links TRBV6-2 or TRBV6-3 to TRBJ1-5, with D uncertain. CDR1 and CDR2 from the germline V gene are MNHEY and SVGEGT. V was clipped by 4 bases and J by 0 bases, with 10 bases between them. CDR3 length equals 15 residues. In DNA form, the CDR3 reads TGTGCCAGCAGTTCACTCAGCGGTAGCAATCAGCCCCAGCATTTT. This translates into CASSSLSGSNQPQHF.

There are many counts of this clonotype. The rearrangement uses TRBV10-3 and TRBJ1-1; 7 bases are a match to TRBD1. Germline V gene sequence: CDR1 ENHRY, CDR2 SYGVKD. The CDR3 totals 15 residues. V was pared by 6 bases and J by 3 bases, with 10 bases of the junction left unmatched. The DNA for the CDR3 is TGTGCCATCAGCGCAACCGGGACAGAGTACACTGAAGCTTTCTTT. Translating it yields CAISATGTEYTEAFF.

This clonotype was seen only a few times. The chain couples TRBV11-1 to TRBJ2-4; D is perhaps TRBD1 or TRBD2 (5 bases each). Trimming took off 5 bases at V and 3 bases at J, with 26 bases between the two ends. The CDR3 has 19 residues. The germline CDR1 and CDR2 sequences are SGHAT and FQDESV (reference sequence). In DNA form, the CDR3 reads TGTGCCAGCAGCCCTAGGACATCGCTAGCTCCACTTCTCAAAAACATTCAGTACTTC. It translates to CASSPRTSLAPLLKNIQYF.

This clonotype was counted only a few times. The chain employs TRBV11-2 and TRBJ2-2, with D perhaps given as TRBD1 or TRBD2 (5 bases each). This CDR3 comprises 16 residues. Per the germline V gene, CDR1 is SGHAT and CDR2 is FQNNGV. Trimming took 8 bases from V and 3 from J, leaving 19 bases between them. CDR3 nucleotides: TGTGCCAGCTGCGACACCGGGGCGGGTTACACCGGGGAGCTGTTTTTT. Translation gives CASCDTGAGYTGELFF.

The genes are TRBV6-1 and TRBJ1-1; TRBD1 aligns across 7 bases. Germline values: CDR1 MNHNS, CDR2 SASEGT. Trimming at V came to 6 bases and at J to 4 bases, leaving 8 bases not matched to a gene. CDR3 length equals 14 residues. CDR3 amino acids: CASSRQGKGTEAFF. CDR3 DNA: TGTGCCAGCAGCAGACAGGGCAAAGGCACTGAAGCTTTCTTT.

This clonotype was seen more than once but under ten times. The gene calls are TRBV28 and TRBJ1-5; no definite D call. The CDR3 is 16 amino acids. CDR1 and CDR2 (germline): MDHEN, SYDVKM. The V end was cut by 5 bases, the J end by 3 bases, with 17 bases between. CDR3 protein: CASSRPLRHLNQPQHF. The CDR3 DNA reads as TGTGCCAGCAGTCGTCCCCTCAGGCACCTCAATCAGCCCCAGCATTTT.

Only a few counts were recorded for this clonotype. This rearrangement joins TRBV7-2 to TRBJ1-1; 7 bases fit TRBD1. The CDR3 has 14 amino acids. Germline CDR1 is SGHTA and CDR2 is FQGNSA. V lost 3 bases and J lost 5; bases outside the gene matches: 6. The CDR3 coding sequence is TGTGCCAGCAGCTTGGGACAGCAAGGGACTGAAGCTTTCTTT. Protein product: CASSLGQQGTEAFF.

The V gene is TRBV7-9, the J gene TRBJ1-4; D is uncertain. The length of the CDR3 is 13 residues. Germline V gene sequence: CDR1 SEHNR, CDR2 FQNEAQ (reference sequence). V dropped 0 bases and J dropped 8 bases, with 7 bases sitting between them. In DNA form, the CDR3 reads TGTGCCAGCAGCTTAGCAGGGCGGGAAAAACTGTTTTTT. It yields the protein CASSLAGREKLFF.

The CDR3 sequence is CASSPKRGGFYEQYF. The CDR3 DNA reads TGTGCCAGCAGTCCAAAGAGGGGGGGCTTCTACGAGCAGTACTTC. The rearrangement links TRBV27 to TRBJ2-7; tentatively, D is TRBD2 (7 bases). Germline CDR1 MNHEY, CDR2 SMNVEV (reference sequence). The CDR3 totals 15 residues. Trimming took 5 bases from V and 3 from J, leaving 17 bases between them.

This clonotype came up a few times. The chain employs TRBV20-1 and TRBJ2-1; D is unresolved. Germline CDR1 DFQATT, CDR2 SNEGSKA (reference sequence). CDR3 length equals 15 residues. V was shortened by 0 bases and J by 8 bases, with 17 bases between the two germline ends. For the CDR3, the DNA is TGCAGTGCTAGAGATCTTATATGGCCGGATCATGAGCAGTTCTTC. It is translated as CSARDLIWPDHEQFF.

V gene TRBV12-3 or TRBV12-4 combines with J gene TRBJ2-7; D not certain. The CDR3 runs 13 residues. The V gene lost 5 bases and the J gene lost 6 bases, with 14 bases spanning the gap. This CDR3 reads CASSPPSSSEQYF. CDR3 DNA sequence: TGTGCCAGCAGTCCACCCTCCTCTTCCGAGCAGTACTTC.

V usage is TRBV12-3 or TRBV12-4 and J usage is TRBJ1-2; 7 bases are a match to TRBD1. Trimming took 8 bases from V and 8 from J; bases not matched to a gene: 11. This CDR3 has 13 residues. CDR3: CASSTGFALGYTF. For the CDR3, the DNA is TGTGCCAGCTCGACAGGGTTCGCTTTAGGCTACACCTTC.

This clonotype was recorded at least ten times. J is TRBJ1-4 and V is TRBV7-2, with D possibly being TRBD1 (5 bases). Trimming pared 1 base from V and 4 bases from J, leaving 7 bases between. Germline CDR1 is SGHTA and CDR2 is FQGNSA. The CDR3 runs 14 residues. In nucleotides, the CDR3 is TGTGCCAGCAGCTTAGATAGGGGTAATGAAAAACTGTTTTTT. This encodes CASSLDRGNEKLFF.

This chain connects TRBV10-3 to TRBJ2-2, with D uncertain. The CDR3 runs to 16 residues. CDR1 and CDR2 (germline): ENHRY, SYGVKD. V was trimmed by 1 base and J by 2 bases, leaving 11 bases between them. In nucleotides, the CDR3 is TGTGCCATCAGTGAGTTACCAGGTCGAAACACCGGGGAGCTGTTTTTT. The encoded protein is CAISELPGRNTGELFF.

About this clonotype itself: The junction departs from germline at one end; a sequencing error may be responsible. This chain connects TRBV6-2 or TRBV6-3 to TRBJ2-7; no clear D. CDR1 MNHEY and CDR2 SVGEGT come from the germline V gene. The CDR3 covers 11 residues. The CDR3 loop reads CASRYSYEQYF. The CDR3 DNA is TGTGCCAGCAGGTACTCCTACGAGCAGTACTTC.

Ten or more counts support this clonotype. The chain recombines TRBV4-3 with TRBJ1-6; TRBD1 aligns across 8 bases. Germline assignment: CDR1 LGHNA and CDR2 YSLEER. Trimming removed 1 base from V and 5 bases from J; junction bases left unmatched: 4. This CDR3 spans 16 amino acids. The CDR3 sequence: CASSQGGQGHNSPLHF. DNA for the CDR3: TGCGCCAGCAGCCAAGGTGGACAGGGACATAATTCACCCCTCCACTTT.

A few counts support this clonotype. The chain employs TRBV5-6 and TRBJ2-1, with 8 bases aligning to TRBD2. The V segment lost 6 bases and the J segment 4 bases; nucleotides outside the gene matches: 6. The CDR3 is 14 residues long. Per germline, CDR1 SGHDT and CDR2 YYEEEE. The DNA of the CDR3 is TGTGCCAGCACTCCTAGCGGGCGATACAATGAGCAGTTCTTC. Translation gives CASTPSGRYNEQFF.